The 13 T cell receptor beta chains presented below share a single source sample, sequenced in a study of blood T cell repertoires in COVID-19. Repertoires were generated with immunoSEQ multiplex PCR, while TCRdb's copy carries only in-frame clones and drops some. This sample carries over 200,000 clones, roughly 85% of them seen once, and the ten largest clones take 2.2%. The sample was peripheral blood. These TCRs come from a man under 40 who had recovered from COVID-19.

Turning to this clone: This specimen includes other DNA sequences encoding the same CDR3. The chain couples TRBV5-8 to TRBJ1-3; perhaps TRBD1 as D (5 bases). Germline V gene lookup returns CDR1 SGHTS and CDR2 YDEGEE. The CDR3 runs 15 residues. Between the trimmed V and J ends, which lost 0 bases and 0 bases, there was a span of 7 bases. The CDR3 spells CASSLDGGSGNTIYF. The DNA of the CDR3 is TGTGCCAGCAGCTTGGACGGGGGCTCTGGAAACACCATATATTTT.

The CDR3 DNA follows: TGTGCCTGGGGCAGAGCGGGGGATATGACCGGGGAGCTGTTTTTT. It translates to CAWGRAGDMTGELFF. The chain combines TRBV30 with TRBJ2-2; 8 bases map to TRBD2. CDR1 is GTSNPN and CDR2 is SVGIG in the germline V gene (reference sequence). V shed 5 bases and J 5 bases; nucleotides not matched to a gene: 10. This CDR3 is 15 amino acids long. Based on the CDR3 plus reference TRBV30 and TRBJ2-2, the full variable domain is SQTIHQWPATLVQPVGSPLSLECTVEGTSNPNLYWYRQAAGRGLQLLFYSVGIGQISSEVPQNLSASRPQDRQFILSSKKLLLSDSGFYLCAWGRAGDMTGELFFGEGSRLTVL.

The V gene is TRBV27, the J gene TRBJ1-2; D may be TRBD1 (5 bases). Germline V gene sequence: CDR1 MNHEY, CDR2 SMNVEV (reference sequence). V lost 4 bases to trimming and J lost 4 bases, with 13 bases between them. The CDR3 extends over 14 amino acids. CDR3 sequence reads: CASSSTTAGYGYTF. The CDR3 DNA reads TGTGCCAGCAGTTCAACGACAGCGGGCTATGGCTACACCTTC.

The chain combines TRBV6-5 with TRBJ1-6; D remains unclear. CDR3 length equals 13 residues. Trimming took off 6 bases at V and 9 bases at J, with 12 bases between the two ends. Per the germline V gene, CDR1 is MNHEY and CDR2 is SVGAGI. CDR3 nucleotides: TGTGCCAGCAGCCTCCCGCGAGGTTCACCCCTCCACTTT. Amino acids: CASSLPRGSPLHF.

The CDR3 DNA reads as TGTGCCAGCAGCGAGACTAGCGGGACCTACAATGAGCAGTTCTTC. Translated, it gives CASSETSGTYNEQFF. The chain recombines TRBV7-9 with TRBJ2-1, with 11 bases identical to TRBD2. Germline V CDR1 and CDR2: SEHNR, FQNEAQ (reference sequence). Losses at the gene ends were 5 bases for V and 2 bases for J; bases not matched to a gene: 2. The CDR3 is 15 residues long.

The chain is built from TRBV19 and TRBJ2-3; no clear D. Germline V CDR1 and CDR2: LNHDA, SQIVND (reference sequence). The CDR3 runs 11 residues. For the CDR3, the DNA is TGTGTCATTGAAACCGGAGATACGCAGTATTTT. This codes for CVIETGDTQYF. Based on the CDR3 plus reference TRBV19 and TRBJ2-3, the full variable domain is DGGITQSPKYLFRKEGQNVTLSCEQNLNHDAMYWYRQDPGQGLRLIYYSQIVNDFQKGDIAEGYSVSREKKESFPLTVTSAQKNPTAFYLCVIETGDTQYFGPGTRLTVL.

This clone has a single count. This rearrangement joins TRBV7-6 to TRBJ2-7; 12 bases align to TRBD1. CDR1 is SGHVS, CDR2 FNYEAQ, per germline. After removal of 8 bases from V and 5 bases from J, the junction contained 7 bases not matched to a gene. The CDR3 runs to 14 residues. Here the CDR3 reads CASGPGTGGNEQYF. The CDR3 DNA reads TGTGCCAGCGGACCCGGGACAGGGGGCAACGAGCAGTACTTC.

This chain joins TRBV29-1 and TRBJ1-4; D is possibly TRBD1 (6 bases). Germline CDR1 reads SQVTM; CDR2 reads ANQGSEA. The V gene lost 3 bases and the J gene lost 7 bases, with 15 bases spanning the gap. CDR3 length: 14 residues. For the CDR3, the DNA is TGCAGCGTTGATATCGGGGGGCGGGGTGAAAAACTGTTTTTT. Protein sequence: CSVDIGGRGEKLFF.

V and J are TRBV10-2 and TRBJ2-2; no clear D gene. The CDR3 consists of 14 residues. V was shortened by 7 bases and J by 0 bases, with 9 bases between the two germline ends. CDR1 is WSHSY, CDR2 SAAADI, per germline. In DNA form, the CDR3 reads TGCGCCAGCAAAGACACGGCGAACACCGGGGAGCTGTTTTTT. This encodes CASKDTANTGELFF.

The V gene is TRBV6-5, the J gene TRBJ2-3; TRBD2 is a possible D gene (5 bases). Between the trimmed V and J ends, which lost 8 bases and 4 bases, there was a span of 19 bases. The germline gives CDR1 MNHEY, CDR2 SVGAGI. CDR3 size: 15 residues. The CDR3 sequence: CASGSSGVRADTQYF. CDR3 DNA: TGTGCCAGCGGCTCATCCGGGGTTCGGGCAGATACGCAGTATTTT.

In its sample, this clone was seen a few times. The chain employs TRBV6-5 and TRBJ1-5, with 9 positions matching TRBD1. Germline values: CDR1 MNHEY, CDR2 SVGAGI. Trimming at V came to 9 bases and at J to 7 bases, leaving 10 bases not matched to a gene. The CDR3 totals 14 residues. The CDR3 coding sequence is TGTGCCAGTCAACCCGGGACAGGGATCCAGCCCCAGCATTTT. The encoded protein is CASQPGTGIQPQHF.

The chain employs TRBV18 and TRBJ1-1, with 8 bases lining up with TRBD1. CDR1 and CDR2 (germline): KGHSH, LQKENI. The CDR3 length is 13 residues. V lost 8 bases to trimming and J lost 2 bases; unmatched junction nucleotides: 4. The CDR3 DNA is TGTGCCAGCGCGGGACAGGCAAACACTGAAGCTTTCTTT. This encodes CASAGQANTEAFF. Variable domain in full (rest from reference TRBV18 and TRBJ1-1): NAGVMQNPRHLVRRRGQEARLRCSPMKGHSHVYWYRQLPEEGLKFMVYLQKENIIDESGMPKERFSAEFPKEGPSILRIQQVVRGDSAAYFCASAGQANTEAFFGQGTRLTVV.

CDR3 DNA: TGCGCCAGCAGCTTTCAGGGGAACGGCTACACCTTC. Residues: CASSFQGNGYTF. J is TRBJ1-2 and V is TRBV5-1; perhaps TRBD1 as D (6 bases). The V gene's germline CDR1 is SGHRS and CDR2 YFSETQ. The CDR3 contains 12 residues. The V and J ends lost 2 bases and 8 bases respectively, with 10 bases between them.